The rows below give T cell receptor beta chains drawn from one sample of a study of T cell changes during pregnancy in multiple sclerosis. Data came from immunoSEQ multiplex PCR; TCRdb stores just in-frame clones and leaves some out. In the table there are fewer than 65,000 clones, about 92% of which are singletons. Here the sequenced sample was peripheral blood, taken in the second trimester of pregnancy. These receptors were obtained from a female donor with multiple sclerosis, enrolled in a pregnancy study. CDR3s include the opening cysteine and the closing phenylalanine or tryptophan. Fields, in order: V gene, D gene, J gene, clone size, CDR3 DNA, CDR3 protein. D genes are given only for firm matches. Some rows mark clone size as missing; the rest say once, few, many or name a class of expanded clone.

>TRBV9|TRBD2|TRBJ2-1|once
TGTGCCAGCAGCGAATGGGGGTCTAGCGGGCGTAGACGCAATGAGCAGTTCTTC
CASSEWGSSGRRRNEQFF
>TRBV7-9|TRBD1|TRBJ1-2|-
TGTGCCAGCAGGGGGACAGCTATCTATGGCTACACCTTC
CASRGTAIYGYTF
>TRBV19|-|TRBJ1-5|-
TGTGCCAGTAGTATAGTGGGGACACCTAATCAGCCCCAGCATTTT
CASSIVGTPNQPQHF
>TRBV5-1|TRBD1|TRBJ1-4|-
TGCGCCAGCAGCTTGAGGGGACAGGGCGCAACTAATGAAAAACTGTTTTTT
CASSLRGQGATNEKLFF
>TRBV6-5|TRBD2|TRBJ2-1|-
TGTGCCAGCAGTTACTCCTGGGACTATAACAATGAGCAGTTCTTC
CASSYSWDYNNEQFF
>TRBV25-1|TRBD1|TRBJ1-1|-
TGTGCCAGCAGTGAAATACGACAGGGCCGCGCTTTCTTT
CASSEIRQGRAFF
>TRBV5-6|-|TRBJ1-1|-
TGTGCCAGCAGCTTCGTGGGTAGGCTCAGCGACACTGAAGCTTTCTTT
CASSFVGRLSDTEAFF
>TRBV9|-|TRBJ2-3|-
TGTGCCAGCAGCGGAGCGGGCTCTAACACAGATACGCAGTATTTT
CASSGAGSNTDTQYF
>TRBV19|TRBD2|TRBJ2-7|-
TGTGCCAGTAGTAACTCAGGGACTAGCGGGAGTTTGAACGAGCAGTACTTC
CASSNSGTSGSLNEQYF
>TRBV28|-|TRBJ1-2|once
TGTGCCAGCAGTCCCGCCCCTTTAGAGGGCTACACCTTC
CASSPAPLEGYTF
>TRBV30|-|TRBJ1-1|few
TGTGCCTGGAGTGGTGTAGGACAGTTAGAGGCTTTCTTT
CAWSGVGQLEAFF
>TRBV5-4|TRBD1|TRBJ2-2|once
TGTGCCAGCAGCTTAGGCGCTCCAGGACAGGCCGGGGAGCTGTTTTTT
CASSLGAPGQAGELFF
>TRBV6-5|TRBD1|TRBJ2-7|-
TGTGCCAGCAAAACAGGGGGATGGAACGAGCAGTACTTC
CASKTGGWNEQYF
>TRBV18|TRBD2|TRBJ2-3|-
TGTGCCAGCTCACCAGTACTAGCGGGAGACACAGATACGCAGTATTTT
CASSPVLAGDTDTQYF
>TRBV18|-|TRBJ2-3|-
TGTGCCAGCTCACCGCCACTCACAGATACGCAGTATTTT
CASSPPLTDTQYF
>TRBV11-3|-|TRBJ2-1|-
TGTGCCAGCAGCCCAACGAGCCAATCCTACAATGAGCAGTTCTTC
CASSPTSQSYNEQFF
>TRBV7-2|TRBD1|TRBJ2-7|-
TGTGCCAGCAGCTTAGGAGGGGGGACAGGGTCCTACGAGCAGTACTTC
CASSLGGGTGSYEQYF
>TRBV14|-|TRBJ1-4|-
TGTGCCAGCAGCCAAGCACAGGGATCTATTAATGAAAAACTGTTTTTT
CASSQAQGSINEKLFF
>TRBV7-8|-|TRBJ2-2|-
TGTGCCAGCAGCCCAACAGGGACCAACCCAAGGAGCCTACTCACCGGGGAGCTGTTTTTT
CASSPTGTNPRSLLTGELFF
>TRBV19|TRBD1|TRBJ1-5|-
TGTGCCAGTAGTAGACAGGGGCCCCAGCATTTT
CASSRQGPQHF
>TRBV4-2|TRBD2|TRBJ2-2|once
TGTGCCAGCAGCCGAAGACTAGCGGGGCCGAACACCGGGGAGCTGTTTTTT
CASSRRLAGPNTGELFF
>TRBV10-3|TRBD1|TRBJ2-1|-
TGTGCCATCAGATCTCCGAGACAGGGGGCCGGTGAGCAGTTCTTC
CAIRSPRQGAGEQFF
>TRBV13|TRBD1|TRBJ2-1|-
TGTGCCAGCAGCACCCGACAGGGTTGGGGAAAAGAGCAGTTCTTC
CASSTRQGWGKEQFF
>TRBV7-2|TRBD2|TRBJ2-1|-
TGTGCCAGCAGCTCGAATAGCGGGAGCCCTACCTACAATGAGCAGTTCTTC
CASSSNSGSPTYNEQFF
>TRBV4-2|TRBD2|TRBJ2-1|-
TGTGCCAGCAGCCAAGATAGGACTAGCAAATCGGTATTGTTCTTC
CASSQDRTSKSVLFF
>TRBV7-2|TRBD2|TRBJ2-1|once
TGTGCCAGCAGCCCAGCGGGAATCAATGAGCAGTTCTTC
CASSPAGINEQFF
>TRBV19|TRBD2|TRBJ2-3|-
TGTGCCAGTAGTACCTGGCTTGAAGCGGGAGTGGTGGCAGATACGCAGTATTTT
CASSTWLEAGVVADTQYF
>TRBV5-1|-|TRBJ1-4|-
TGCGCCAGCAGCTTCTTAGGGGCCACTAATGAAAAACTGTTTTTT
CASSFLGATNEKLFF
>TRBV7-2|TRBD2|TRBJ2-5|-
TGTGCCAGCAGCCGGGACTACGGCGGGGAGACCCAGTACTTC
CASSRDYGGETQYF
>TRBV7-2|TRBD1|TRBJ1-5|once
TGTGCCAGCAGCTGGGGACAGGGGGCTGGCCAGCCCCAGCATTTT
CASSWGQGAGQPQHF
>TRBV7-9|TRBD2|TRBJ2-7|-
TGTGCCAGCCGGGGGGGACTCCACGAGCAGTACTTC
CASRGGLHEQYF
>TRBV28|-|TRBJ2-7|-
TGTGCCAGCAGTCCGGGGGACGTATTATCCTACGAGCAGTACTTC
CASSPGDVLSYEQYF
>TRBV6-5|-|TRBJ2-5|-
TGTGCCAGCAGTTACGCGGTAGCCGGGGAGACCCAGTACTTC
CASSYAVAGETQYF
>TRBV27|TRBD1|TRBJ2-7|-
TGTGCCAGCAGTGTAGTCGGACAGGGGTACTACGAGCAGTACTTC
CASSVVGQGYYEQYF
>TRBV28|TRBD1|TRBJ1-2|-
TGTGCCAGCAGGTCTCCAGGGGGCGCTACGGGAATCGATGGCTACACCTTC
CASRSPGGATGIDGYTF
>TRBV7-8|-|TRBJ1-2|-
TGTGCCAGCAGCTTGGACATCTATGGCTACACCTTC
CASSLDIYGYTF
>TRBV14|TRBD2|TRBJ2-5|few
TGTGCCAGCAGCCAAGGGGGAGGGAAGGACGTTGAGACCCAGTACTTC
CASSQGGGKDVETQYF
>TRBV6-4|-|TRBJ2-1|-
TGTGCCAGCAGCCCGGAGAGCTCCTACAATGAGCAGTTCTTC
CASSPESSYNEQFF
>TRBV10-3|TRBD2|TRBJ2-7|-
TGTGCCATCAGGGCTAGCGGGTTCTCCTACGAGCAGTACTTC
CAIRASGFSYEQYF
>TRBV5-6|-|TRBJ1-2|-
TGTGCCAGCAGGCTACAGGGCTATGGCTACACCTTC
CASRLQGYGYTF
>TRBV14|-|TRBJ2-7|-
TGTGCCAGCAGCCCGGGTTCGTACTCCTACGAGCAGTACTTC
CASSPGSYSYEQYF
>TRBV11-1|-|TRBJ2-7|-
TGTGCCAGCAGCTTAGCGCAGGGTGAGGTTCCCTACGAGCAGTACTTC
CASSLAQGEVPYEQYF
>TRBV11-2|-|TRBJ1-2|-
TGTGCCAGCAACCTCCTCAGTCGGACAGCTATCGGCTACACCTTC
CASNLLSRTAIGYTF
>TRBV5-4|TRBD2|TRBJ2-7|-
TGTGCCAGCAGCTCTGGAAAGGCTAGCGGGAGTCCGTATCGGGAGCAGTACTTC
CASSSGKASGSPYREQYF
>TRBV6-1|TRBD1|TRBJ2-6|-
TGTGCCAGCGACAGGGCTGGGGCCAACGTCCTGACTTTC
CASDRAGANVLTF